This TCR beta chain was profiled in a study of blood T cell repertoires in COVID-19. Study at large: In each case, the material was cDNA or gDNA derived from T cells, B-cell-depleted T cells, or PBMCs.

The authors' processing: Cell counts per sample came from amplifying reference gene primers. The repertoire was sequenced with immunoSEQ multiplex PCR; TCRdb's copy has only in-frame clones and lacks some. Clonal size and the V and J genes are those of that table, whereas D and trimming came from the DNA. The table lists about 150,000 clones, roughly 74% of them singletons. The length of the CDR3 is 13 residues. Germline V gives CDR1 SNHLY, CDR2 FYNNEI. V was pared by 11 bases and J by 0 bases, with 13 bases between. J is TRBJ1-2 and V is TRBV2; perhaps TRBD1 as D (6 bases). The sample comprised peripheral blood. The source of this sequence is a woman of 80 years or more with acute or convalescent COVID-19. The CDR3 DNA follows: TGTGCCGGGGCCTGGACAGCTAACTATGGCTACACCTTC. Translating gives CAGAWTANYGYTF.